These T cell receptor beta chains were read from a single sample in a study of regulatory dendritic cells for organ transplantation. Profiling relied on immunoSEQ multiplex PCR, and the TCRdb table lists in-frame clones only, not all of them. The sample records approximately 35,000 clones, roughly 89% being singletons. Sequencing was carried out using naive CD4+ T cells from blood. Receptors were obtained from a human donor in good health. Both conserved end residues are trimmed from each CDR3. Not every row has a clone size; where given, it reads once, few, many or a size class.

abundance: few
j_gene: TRBJ1-2
v_gene: TRBV2
CDR3aa: ASSGLYGYT

abundance: NA
j_gene: TRBJ2-7
v_gene: TRBV27
CDR3aa: ASSLSHRPLAGEGYEQY

abundance: NA
j_gene: TRBJ2-2
v_gene: TRBV5-4
CDR3aa: ASHDNRGHGSGELF

abundance: NA
j_gene: TRBJ1-4
v_gene: TRBV4-1
CDR3aa: ASSSLGYPPATNEKLF

abundance: once
j_gene: TRBJ2-2
v_gene: TRBV25-1
CDR3aa: ASRGQGAIGELF

abundance: NA
j_gene: TRBJ1-5
v_gene: TRBV6-4
CDR3aa: ASSDSAGNQPQH

abundance: NA
j_gene: TRBJ1-4
v_gene: TRBV4-3
CDR3aa: ASSQVSLLRGDEGGEKLF

abundance: NA
j_gene: TRBJ1-2
v_gene: TRBV4-1
CDR3aa: ASSQETLRRVGGYT

abundance: NA
j_gene: TRBJ1-5
v_gene: TRBV6-6
CDR3aa: ASSYRPGGNQPQH

abundance: few
j_gene: TRBJ1-1
v_gene: TRBV30
CDR3aa: AWTLDLRLGTEAF

abundance: NA
j_gene: TRBJ1-1
v_gene: TRBV5-1
CDR3aa: ASSLRAGIEAF

abundance: NA
j_gene: TRBJ1-1
v_gene: TRBV9
CDR3aa: ASHSEGARGTEAF

abundance: NA
j_gene: TRBJ1-1
v_gene: TRBV7-3
CDR3aa: ASSSLMNTEAF

abundance: NA
j_gene: TRBJ1-2
v_gene: TRBV5-4
CDR3aa: ASSSRTGEAYGYT

abundance: NA
j_gene: TRBJ2-7
v_gene: TRBV30
CDR3aa: AWSVPGGAYEQY

abundance: NA
j_gene: TRBJ2-2
v_gene: TRBV7-8
CDR3aa: ASSYRVLDTGELF

abundance: NA
j_gene: TRBJ2-5
v_gene: TRBV6-6
CDR3aa: AHSGRGSETQY

abundance: NA
j_gene: TRBJ2-5
v_gene: TRBV5-1
CDR3aa: ASGGLAEETQY

abundance: NA
j_gene: TRBJ2-2
v_gene: TRBV7-2
CDR3aa: ASSFRARELF

abundance: few
j_gene: TRBJ2-7
v_gene: TRBV5-3
CDR3aa: ARSQQVRPNYEQY

abundance: NA
j_gene: TRBJ1-2
v_gene: TRBV9
CDR3aa: ASSPGQGYGYT

abundance: NA
j_gene: TRBJ1-4
v_gene: TRBV7-2
CDR3aa: ASSLPLGRGDEKLF

abundance: NA
j_gene: TRBJ1-4
v_gene: TRBV28
CDR3aa: ASSAEGGTNEKLF

abundance: NA
j_gene: TRBJ2-2
v_gene: TRBV2
CDR3aa: ASSLQRANTGELF

abundance: NA
j_gene: TRBJ2-6
v_gene: TRBV6-6
CDR3aa: ASSPGYSGANVLT

abundance: few
j_gene: TRBJ1-1
v_gene: TRBV7-9
CDR3aa: ASSLTGTLNTEAF

abundance: NA
j_gene: TRBJ1-3
v_gene: TRBV9
CDR3aa: ASSVDVSGNTIY

abundance: NA
j_gene: TRBJ2-7
v_gene: TRBV19
CDR3aa: ASSMQVTYEQY

abundance: NA
j_gene: TRBJ1-2
v_gene: TRBV28
CDR3aa: ASSLQFPYGYT